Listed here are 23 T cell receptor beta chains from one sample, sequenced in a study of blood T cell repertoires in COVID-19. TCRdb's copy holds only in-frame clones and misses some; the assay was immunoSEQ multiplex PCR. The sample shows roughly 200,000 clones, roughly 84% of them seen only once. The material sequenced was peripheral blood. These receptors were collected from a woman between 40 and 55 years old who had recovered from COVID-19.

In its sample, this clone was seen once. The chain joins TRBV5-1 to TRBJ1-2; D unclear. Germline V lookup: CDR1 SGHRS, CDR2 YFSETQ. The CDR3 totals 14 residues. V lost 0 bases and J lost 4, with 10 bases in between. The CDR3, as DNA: TGCGCCAGCAGCTTGGGGGAGGGTAGCTATGGCTACACCTTC. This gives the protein CASSLGEGSYGYTF. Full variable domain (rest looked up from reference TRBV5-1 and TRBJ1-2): KAGVTQTPRYLIKTRGQQVTLSCSPISGHRSVSWYQQTPGQGLQFLFEYFSETQRNKGNFPGRFSGRQFSNSRSEMNVSTLELGDSALYLCASSLGEGSYGYTFGSGTRLTVV.

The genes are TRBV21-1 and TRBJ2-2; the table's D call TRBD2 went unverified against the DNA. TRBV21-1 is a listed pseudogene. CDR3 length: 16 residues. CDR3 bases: TGTGCCAGCAGCAAAGGACGCGGGAGTAGTTTCGGGGAGCTGTTTTTT. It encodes CASSKGRGSSFGELFF.

CDR3 in amino acids: CASKHQPTGANTEAFF. CDR3 nucleotide sequence: TGTGCCAGCAAACACCAGCCCACAGGGGCTAACACTGAAGCTTTCTTT. This rearrangement joins TRBV11-2 to TRBJ1-1; 7 bases are shared with TRBD1. CDR1 and CDR2 from the germline V gene are SGHAT and FQNNGV. The CDR3 is made up of 16 amino acids. J lost 2 bases, V lost 7 bases, and 13 bases had no gene match.

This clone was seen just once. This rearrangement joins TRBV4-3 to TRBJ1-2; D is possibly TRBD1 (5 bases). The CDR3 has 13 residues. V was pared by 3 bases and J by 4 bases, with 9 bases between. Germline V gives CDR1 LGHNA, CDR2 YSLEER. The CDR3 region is CASSHDSPYGYTF. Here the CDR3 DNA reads TGCGCCAGCAGCCACGACAGCCCCTATGGCTACACCTTC.

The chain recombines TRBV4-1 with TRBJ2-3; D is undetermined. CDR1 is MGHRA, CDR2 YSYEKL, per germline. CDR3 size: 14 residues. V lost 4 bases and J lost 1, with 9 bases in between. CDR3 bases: TGCGCCAGCAGCCTATACTCGGGCACAGATACGCAGTATTTT. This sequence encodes CASSLYSGTDTQYF.

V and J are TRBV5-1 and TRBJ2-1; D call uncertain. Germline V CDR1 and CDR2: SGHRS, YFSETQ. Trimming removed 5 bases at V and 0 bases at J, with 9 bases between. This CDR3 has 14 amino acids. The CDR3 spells CASRSGSSYNEQFF. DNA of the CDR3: TGCGCCAGCAGATCGGGTAGCTCCTACAATGAGCAGTTCTTC.

CDR3 region: CASSVQLSNQPQHF. CDR3 DNA: TGTGCCAGCAGTGTTCAGTTGAGCAATCAGCCCCAGCATTTT. This chain connects TRBV2 to TRBJ1-5; no firm D call. The V end was cut by 4 bases, the J end by 1 base, with 8 bases between. This CDR3 spans 14 amino acids. Germline-derived CDR1 and CDR2 are SNHLY and FYNNEI.

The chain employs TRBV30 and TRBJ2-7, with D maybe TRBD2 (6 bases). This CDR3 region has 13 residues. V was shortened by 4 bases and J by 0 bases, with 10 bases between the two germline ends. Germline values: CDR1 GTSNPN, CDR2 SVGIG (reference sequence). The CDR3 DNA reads TGTGCCTGGATACCTAGCGACTCCTACGAGCAGTACTTC. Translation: CAWIPSDSYEQYF.

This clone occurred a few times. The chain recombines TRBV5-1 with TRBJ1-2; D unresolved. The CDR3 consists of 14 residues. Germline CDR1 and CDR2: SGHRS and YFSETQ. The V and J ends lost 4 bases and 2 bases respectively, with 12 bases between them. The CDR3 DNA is TGCGCCAGCAGCCACCCTGCGAAGAACTATGGCTACACCTTC. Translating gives CASSHPAKNYGYTF.

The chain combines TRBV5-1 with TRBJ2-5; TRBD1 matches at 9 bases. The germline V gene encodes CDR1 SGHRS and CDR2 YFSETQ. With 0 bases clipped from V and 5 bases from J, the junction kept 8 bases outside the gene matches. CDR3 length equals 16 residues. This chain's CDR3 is CASSLAVQGARETQYF. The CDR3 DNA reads TGCGCCAGCAGCTTGGCCGTACAGGGGGCGAGGGAGACCCAGTACTTC.

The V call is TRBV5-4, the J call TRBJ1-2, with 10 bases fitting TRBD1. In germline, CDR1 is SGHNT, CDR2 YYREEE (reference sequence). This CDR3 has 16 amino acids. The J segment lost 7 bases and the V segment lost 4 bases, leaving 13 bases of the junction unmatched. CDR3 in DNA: TGTGCCAGCAGCGCCCCGGGGGACAGGGGTCGTAGTGGCTACACCTTC. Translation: CASSAPGDRGRSGYTF.

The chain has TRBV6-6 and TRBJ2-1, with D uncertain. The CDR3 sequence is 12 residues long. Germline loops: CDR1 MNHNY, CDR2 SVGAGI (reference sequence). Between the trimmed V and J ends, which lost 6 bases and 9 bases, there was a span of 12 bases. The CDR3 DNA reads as TGTGCCAGCAGGCTCGTGGCCCTTGAGCAGTTCTTC. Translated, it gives CASRLVALEQFF.

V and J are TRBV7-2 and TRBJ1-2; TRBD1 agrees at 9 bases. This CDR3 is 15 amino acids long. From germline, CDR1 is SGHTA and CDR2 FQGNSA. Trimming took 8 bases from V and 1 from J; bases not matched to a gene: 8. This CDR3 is CASVEGQGLNYGYTF. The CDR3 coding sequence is TGTGCCAGCGTTGAGGGACAGGGACTTAACTATGGCTACACCTTC.

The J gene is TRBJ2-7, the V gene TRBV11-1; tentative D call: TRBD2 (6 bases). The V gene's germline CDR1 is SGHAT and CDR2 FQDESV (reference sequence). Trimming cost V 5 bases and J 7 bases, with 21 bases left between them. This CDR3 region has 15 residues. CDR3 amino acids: CASSRVASDKKEQYF. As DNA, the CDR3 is TGTGCCAGCAGCCGAGTAGCTAGCGATAAGAAAGAGCAGTACTTC.

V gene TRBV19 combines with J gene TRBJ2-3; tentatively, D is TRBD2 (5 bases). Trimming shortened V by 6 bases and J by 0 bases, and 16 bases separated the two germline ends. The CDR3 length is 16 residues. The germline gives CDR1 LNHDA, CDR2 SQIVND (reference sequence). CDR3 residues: CASSSRLWTSTDTQYF. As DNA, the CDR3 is TGTGCCAGTAGCAGCAGATTGTGGACTAGCACAGATACGCAGTATTTT.

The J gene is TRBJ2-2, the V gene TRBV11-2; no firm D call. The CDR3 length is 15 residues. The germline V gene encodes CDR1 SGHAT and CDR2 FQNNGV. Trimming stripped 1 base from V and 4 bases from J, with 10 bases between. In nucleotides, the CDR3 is TGTGCCAGCAGCTTAGCCCCCCGGTCCACCGGGGAGCTGTTTTTT. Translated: CASSLAPRSTGELFF.

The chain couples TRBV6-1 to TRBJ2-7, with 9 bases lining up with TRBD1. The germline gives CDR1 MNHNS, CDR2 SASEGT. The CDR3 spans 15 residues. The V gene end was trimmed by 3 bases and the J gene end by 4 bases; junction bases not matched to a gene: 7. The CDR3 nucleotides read TGTGCCAGCAGTGATAGGGGACAGGGAGCATACGAGCAGTACTTC. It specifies CASSDRGQGAYEQYF.

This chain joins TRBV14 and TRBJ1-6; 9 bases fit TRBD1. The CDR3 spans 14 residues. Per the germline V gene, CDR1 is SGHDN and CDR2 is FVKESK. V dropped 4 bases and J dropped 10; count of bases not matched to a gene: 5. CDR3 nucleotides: TGTGCCAGCAGCCCGGGACAGGGAGGATCACCCCTCCACTTT. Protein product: CASSPGQGGSPLHF.

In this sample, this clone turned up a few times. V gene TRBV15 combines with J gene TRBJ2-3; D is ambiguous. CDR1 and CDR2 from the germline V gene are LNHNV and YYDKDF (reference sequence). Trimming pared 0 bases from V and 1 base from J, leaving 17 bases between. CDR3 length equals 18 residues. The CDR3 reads CATSRDSRWFSGTDTQYF. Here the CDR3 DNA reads TGTGCCACCAGCAGAGACTCCCGGTGGTTTTCCGGCACAGATACGCAGTATTTT.

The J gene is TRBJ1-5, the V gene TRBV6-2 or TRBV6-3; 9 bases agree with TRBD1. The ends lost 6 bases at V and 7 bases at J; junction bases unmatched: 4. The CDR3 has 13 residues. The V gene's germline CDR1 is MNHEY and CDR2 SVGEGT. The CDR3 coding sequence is TGTGCCAGCAGCCGACAGGGGGGGCAGCCCCAGCATTTT. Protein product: CASSRQGGQPQHF.

The CDR3 protein is CASSPPGVRSYEQYF. In nucleotides, the CDR3 is TGTGCCAGTAGCCCACCAGGGGTTCGCTCCTACGAGCAGTACTTC. The rearrangement joins TRBV19 to TRBJ2-7; tentative D call: TRBD1 (6 bases). With 6 bases removed from V and 0 bases from J, the gap between germline ends came to 15 bases. The length of the CDR3 is 15 residues. Germline CDR1 is LNHDA and CDR2 is SQIVND (reference sequence).

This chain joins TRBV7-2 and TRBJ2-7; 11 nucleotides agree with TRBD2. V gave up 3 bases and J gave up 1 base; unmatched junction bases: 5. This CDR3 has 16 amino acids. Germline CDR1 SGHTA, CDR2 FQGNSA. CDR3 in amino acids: CASSFDGTSGSYEQYF. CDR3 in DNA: TGTGCCAGCAGCTTCGATGGGACTAGCGGTTCCTACGAGCAGTACTTC. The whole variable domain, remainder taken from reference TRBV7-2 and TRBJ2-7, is GAGVSQSPSNKVTEKGKDVELRCDPISGHTALYWYRQSLGQGLEFLIYFQGNSAPDKSGLPSDRFSAERTGGSVSTLTIQRTQQEDSAVYLCASSFDGTSGSYEQYFGPGTRLTVT.

DNA for the CDR3: TGTGCCAGCAGCTTCACTAGCGGGAGGAGCTCCTACAATGAGCAGTTCTTC. It codes for CASSFTSGRSSYNEQFF. The V and J genes are TRBV7-9 and TRBJ2-1; 12 bases are a match to TRBD2. The CDR3 has 17 residues. Germline CDR1 SEHNR, CDR2 FQNEAQ (reference sequence). V shed 3 bases, J shed 0 bases, and the junction held 3 bases outside the gene matches.